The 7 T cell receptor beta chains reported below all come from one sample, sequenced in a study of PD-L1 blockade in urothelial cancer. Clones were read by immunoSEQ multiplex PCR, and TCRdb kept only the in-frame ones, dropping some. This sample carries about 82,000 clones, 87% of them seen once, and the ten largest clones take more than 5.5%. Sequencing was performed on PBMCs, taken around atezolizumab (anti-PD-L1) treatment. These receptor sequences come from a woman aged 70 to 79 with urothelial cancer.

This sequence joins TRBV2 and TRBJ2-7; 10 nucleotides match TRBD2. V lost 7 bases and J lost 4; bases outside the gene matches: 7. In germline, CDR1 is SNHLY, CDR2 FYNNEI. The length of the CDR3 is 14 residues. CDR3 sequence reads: CASTILAGEYEQYF. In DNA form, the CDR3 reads TGTGCCAGCACCATCCTAGCGGGGGAGTACGAGCAGTACTTC.

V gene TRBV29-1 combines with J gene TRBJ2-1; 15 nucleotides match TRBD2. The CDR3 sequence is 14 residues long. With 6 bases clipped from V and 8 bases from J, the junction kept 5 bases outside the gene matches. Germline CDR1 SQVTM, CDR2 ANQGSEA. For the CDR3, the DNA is TGCAGCGTGGTGGGACTAGCGGGGGGATATGAGCAGTTCTTC. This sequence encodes CSVVGLAGGYEQFF.

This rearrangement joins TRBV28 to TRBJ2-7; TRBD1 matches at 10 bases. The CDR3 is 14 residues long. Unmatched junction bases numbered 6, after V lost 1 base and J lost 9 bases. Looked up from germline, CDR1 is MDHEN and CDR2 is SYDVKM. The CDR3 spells CASSLLDRGVGQYF. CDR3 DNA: TGTGCCAGCAGTTTATTGGACAGGGGGGTTGGGCAGTACTTC.

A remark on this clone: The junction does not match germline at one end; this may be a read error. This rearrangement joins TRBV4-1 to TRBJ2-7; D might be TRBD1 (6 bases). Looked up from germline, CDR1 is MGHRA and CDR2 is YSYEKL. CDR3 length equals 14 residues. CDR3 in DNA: TGCGCCAGCAGCCATCTACAGGGCGCATACGAGCAGTGCTTC. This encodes CASSHLQGAYEQCF.

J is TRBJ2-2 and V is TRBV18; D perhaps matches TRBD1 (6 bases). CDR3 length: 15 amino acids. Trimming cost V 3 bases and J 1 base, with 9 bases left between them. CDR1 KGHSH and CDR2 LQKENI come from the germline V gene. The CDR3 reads CASSPRDKNTGELFF. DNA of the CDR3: TGTGCCAGCTCACCCCGGGACAAGAACACCGGGGAGCTGTTTTTT.

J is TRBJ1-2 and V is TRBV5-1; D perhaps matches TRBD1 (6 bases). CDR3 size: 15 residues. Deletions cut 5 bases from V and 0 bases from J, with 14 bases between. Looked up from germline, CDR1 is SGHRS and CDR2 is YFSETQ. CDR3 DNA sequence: TGCGCCAGCAGAATTGGGACACAAGCTAACTATGGCTACACCTTC. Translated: CASRIGTQANYGYTF.

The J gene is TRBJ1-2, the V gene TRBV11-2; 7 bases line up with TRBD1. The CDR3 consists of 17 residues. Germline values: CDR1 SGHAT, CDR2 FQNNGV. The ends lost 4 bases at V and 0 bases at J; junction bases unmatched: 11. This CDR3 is CASSSDRTWLANYGYTF. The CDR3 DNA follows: TGTGCCAGCAGCTCGGACAGGACTTGGTTAGCTAACTATGGCTACACCTTC.